Detailed here is one T cell receptor (beta chain). In the original analysis: Researchers report that nucleated cell counts were estimated from reference gene primer amplification. The data were produced by immunoSEQ multiplex PCR, yet TCRdb's version contains in-frame clones alone and is incomplete. V, J and clone size are taken as reported in that table, and D and trimming were inferred from the DNA itself. The table has hundreds of thousands of clones, 88% seen once; the top ten hold roughly 2%. This specimen comes from a study of blood T cell repertoires in COVID-19. Turning to the study itself: Donors in Cohort 3 counted as recovered after two negative PCRs, clearance, or symptom resolution.

The receptor was derived from a woman in her sixties in a cohort exposed to, infected with or recovered from COVID-19 (not recorded which). Material for sequencing was PBMCs or T cells enriched from blood (not recorded which).

CDR3 sequence: CASSLTGRAGGGIDTQYF. The CDR3 coding sequence is TGTGCCAGCAGCTTAACTGGTCGGGCGGGAGGGGGGATAGATACGCAGTATTTT. The chain combines TRBV11-2 with TRBJ2-3; 9 bases fit TRBD2. The CDR3 runs 18 residues. V was pared by 2 bases and J by 5 bases, with 14 bases of the junction left unmatched. The V gene's germline CDR1 is SGHAT and CDR2 FQNNGV.